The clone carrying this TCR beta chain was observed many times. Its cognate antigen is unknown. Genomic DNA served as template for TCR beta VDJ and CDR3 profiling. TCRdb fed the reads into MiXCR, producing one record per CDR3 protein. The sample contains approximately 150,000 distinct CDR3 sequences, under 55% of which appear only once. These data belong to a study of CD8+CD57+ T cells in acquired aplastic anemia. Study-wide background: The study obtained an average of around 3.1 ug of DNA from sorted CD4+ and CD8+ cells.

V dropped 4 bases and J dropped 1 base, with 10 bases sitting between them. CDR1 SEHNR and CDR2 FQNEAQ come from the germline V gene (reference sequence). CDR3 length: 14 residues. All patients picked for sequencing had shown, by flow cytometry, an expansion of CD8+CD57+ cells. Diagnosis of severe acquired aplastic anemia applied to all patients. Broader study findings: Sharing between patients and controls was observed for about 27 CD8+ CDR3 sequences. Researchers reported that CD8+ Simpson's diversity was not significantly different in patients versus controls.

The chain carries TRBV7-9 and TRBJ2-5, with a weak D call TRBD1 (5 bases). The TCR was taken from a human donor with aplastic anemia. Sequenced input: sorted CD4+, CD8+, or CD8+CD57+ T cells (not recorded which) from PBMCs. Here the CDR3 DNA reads TGTGCCAGCAGCTACCAGGGCGCCCAAGAGACCCAGTACTTC. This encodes CASSYQGAQETQYF.